The 13 T cell receptor beta chains in this list originate from one sample, sequenced in a study of spatial heterogeneity in lung cancer. Time point of the sample: blood at routine non-recurrence follow-up after resection. TCRdb processed the 5' RACE reads anew with MiXCR; each CDR3 protein has one entry. The repertoire consists of 15,000 to 20,000 distinct CDR3 sequences, with about 6% occurring once and the leading ten covering roughly 23%. The sequences come from PBMCs, collected at follow-up. The receptors here all came from a male donor with early-stage non-small cell lung cancer.

This clonotype was counted at least ten times. The chain employs TRBV12-3 or TRBV12-4 and TRBJ2-1; tentative D call: TRBD1 (6 bases). Trimming cost V 3 bases and J 8 bases, with 11 bases left between them. The CDR3 has 13 residues. DNA of the CDR3: TGTGCCAGCAGTTTCGACAGGATCGATGAGCAGTTCTTC. Translation: CASSFDRIDEQFF.

This clonotype was recorded at least ten times. The chain uses TRBV19 and TRBJ1-5; no definite D call. Looked up from germline, CDR1 is LNHDA and CDR2 is SQIVND (reference sequence). Between the trimmed V and J ends, which lost 1 base and 3 bases, there was a span of 7 bases. This CDR3 is 14 amino acids long. CDR3 loop: CASSIGLPNQPQHF. CDR3 DNA sequence: TGTGCCAGTAGTATAGGATTGCCCAATCAGCCCCAGCATTTT.

This clonotype came up many times. This chain joins TRBV20-1 and TRBJ1-2; 7 nucleotides agree with TRBD1. The V segment lost 0 bases and the J segment 2 bases; nucleotides outside the gene matches: 6. Per the germline V gene, CDR1 is DFQATT and CDR2 is SNEGSKA (reference sequence). This CDR3 spans 15 amino acids. The DNA of the CDR3 is TGCAGTGCTAGAGATGCGGGACAGACAAACTATGGCTACACCTTC. This encodes CSARDAGQTNYGYTF.

This clonotype was detected ten times or more. V usage is TRBV28 and J usage is TRBJ1-1; D is uncertain. Germline CDR1 and CDR2: MDHEN and SYDVKM. This CDR3 comprises 10 residues. Trimming left V 7 bases short and J 10 bases short, with 10 bases between. CDR3 residues: CASTGSRAFF. The CDR3 DNA is TGTGCCAGCACGGGATCGAGAGCTTTCTTT.

At least ten counts were recorded for this clonotype. This chain links TRBV20-1 with TRBJ2-7, with D unclear. In germline, CDR1 is DFQATT, CDR2 SNEGSKA (reference sequence). Trimming stripped 4 bases from V and 2 bases from J, with 15 bases between. The CDR3 is 14 amino acids. The CDR3 DNA is TGCAGTGCTACCGCCATCGGTCGGACCTACGAGCAGTACTTC. Translation gives CSATAIGRTYEQYF.

This clonotype was observed many times. V gene TRBV10-2 combines with J gene TRBJ2-5, with D perhaps assigned TRBD1 or TRBD2 (5 bases each). V was pared by 8 bases and J by 0 bases, with 19 bases between. From germline, CDR1 is WSHSY and CDR2 SAAADI. This CDR3 is 16 amino acids long. Here the CDR3 reads CASSPFGTPYQETQYF. The CDR3 nucleotides read TGCGCCAGCTCCCCGTTCGGGACGCCGTACCAAGAGACCCAGTACTTC.

This clonotype showed up many times. J is TRBJ2-7 and V is TRBV28; D is undetermined. Looked up from germline, CDR1 is MDHEN and CDR2 is SYDVKM. The length of the CDR3 is 14 residues. V shed 5 bases and J shed 0 bases, with 11 bases lying between them. The CDR3 bases are TGTGCCAGCAGTGAGGCGGCTGCCTCCTACGAGCAGTACTTC. Translated, it gives CASSEAAASYEQYF.

This clonotype was seen many times. The rearrangement joins TRBV2 to TRBJ1-1, with TRBD1 as a possible D gene (6 bases). This CDR3 is 13 amino acids long. Trimming removed 4 bases from V and 3 bases from J, with 9 bases in between. Germline V gene lookup returns CDR1 SNHLY and CDR2 FYNNEI. The CDR3 coding sequence is TGTGCCAGCAGTGTTAGGGGGGACACTGAAGCTTTCTTT. It is translated as CASSVRGDTEAFF. The variable domain in full, completed from reference TRBV2 and TRBJ1-1, reads EPEVTQTPSHQVTQMGQEVILRCVPISNHLYFYWYRQILGQKVEFLVSFYNNEISEKSEIFDDQFSVERPDGSNFTLKIRSTKLEDSAMYFCASSVRGDTEAFFGQGTRLTVV.

This clonotype was detected many times. V is TRBV5-1 and J is TRBJ2-2; the match to TRBD1 covers 9 bases. The CDR3 extends over 15 amino acids. The V gene's germline CDR1 is SGHRS and CDR2 YFSETQ. Trimming removed 3 bases from V and 1 base from J; junction bases left unmatched: 1. CDR3 in amino acids: CASSWGQGNTGELFF. The CDR3 DNA is TGCGCCAGCAGCTGGGGACAGGGGAACACCGGGGAGCTGTTTTTT.

This clonotype was recorded at least ten times. The J gene is TRBJ2-1, the V gene TRBV20-1; D call uncertain. Germline CDR1 reads DFQATT; CDR2 reads SNEGSKA (reference sequence). The V end lost 0 bases, the J end lost 3 bases, and 9 bases lay between the germline ends. The CDR3 sequence is 14 residues long. The DNA of the CDR3 is TGCAGTGCTAGAGATCGTTCCCACTACAATGAGCAGTTCTTC. Translated, it gives CSARDRSHYNEQFF.

This clonotype was observed at least ten times. This chain links TRBV29-1 with TRBJ1-3; maybe TRBD1 (6 bases). V was pared by 6 bases and J by 0 bases, with 15 bases between. This CDR3 contains 15 residues. The V gene's germline CDR1 is SQVTM and CDR2 ANQGSEA. CDR3 nucleotides: TGCAGCGTCATGACAGGAACTAGCTCTGGAAACACCATATATTTT. Its protein product is CSVMTGTSSGNTIYF.

This clonotype was observed a handful of times. The chain has TRBV3-1 and TRBJ2-7; TRBD2 aligns across 7 bases. The CDR3 runs 15 residues. V lost 3 bases, J lost 9 bases, and 14 bases stayed unmatched. CDR1 and CDR2 (germline): LGHDT, YNNKEL (reference sequence). Here the CDR3 DNA reads TGTGCCAGCAGCCAGGGAGGACTAGTCGCCCGAGGGCAGTACTTC. This encodes CASSQGGLVARGQYF.

This clonotype was found a few times. The V and J genes are TRBV18 and TRBJ1-1, with TRBD1 matching over 12 bases. V was clipped by 3 bases and J by 5 bases; unmatched bases: 4. The germline CDR1 and CDR2 sequences are KGHSH and LQKENI. This CDR3 comprises 15 residues. The CDR3 bases are TGTGCCAGCTCACCGGGACAGGGGGCTTGGACTGAAGCTTTCTTT. This encodes CASSPGQGAWTEAFF.